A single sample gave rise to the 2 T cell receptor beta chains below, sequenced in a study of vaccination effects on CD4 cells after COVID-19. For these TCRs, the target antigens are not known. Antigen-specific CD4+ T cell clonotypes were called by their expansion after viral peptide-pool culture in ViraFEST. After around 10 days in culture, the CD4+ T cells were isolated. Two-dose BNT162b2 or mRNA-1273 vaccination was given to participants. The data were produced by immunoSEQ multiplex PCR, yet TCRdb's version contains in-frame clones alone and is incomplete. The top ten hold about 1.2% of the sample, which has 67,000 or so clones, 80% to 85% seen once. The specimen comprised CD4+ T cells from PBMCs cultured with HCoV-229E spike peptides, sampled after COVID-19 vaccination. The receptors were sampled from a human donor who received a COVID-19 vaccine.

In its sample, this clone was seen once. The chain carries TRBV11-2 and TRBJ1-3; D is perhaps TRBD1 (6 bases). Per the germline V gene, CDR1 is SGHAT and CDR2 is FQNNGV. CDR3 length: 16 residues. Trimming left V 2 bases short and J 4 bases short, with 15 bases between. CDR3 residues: CASSLRAPTGGNTIYF. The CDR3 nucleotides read TGTGCCAGCAGCTTAAGGGCCCCAACAGGGGGAAACACCATATATTTT.

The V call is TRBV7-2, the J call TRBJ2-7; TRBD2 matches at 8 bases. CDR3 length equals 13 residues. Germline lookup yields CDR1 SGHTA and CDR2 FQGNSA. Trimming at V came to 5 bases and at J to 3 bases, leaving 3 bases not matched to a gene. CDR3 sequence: CASSTRGGYEQYV. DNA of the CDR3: TGTGCCAGCAGCACTCGGGGGGGCTACGAGCAGTACGTC.